The clone carrying this T cell receptor beta chain occurred many times. Its specificity is not known. This record comes from a study of blood T cells in healthy people across ages. The authors ran a second PCR of 7 to 11 cycles using a sample-barcoded 5' primer and a J-beta primer mix. From the 5' RACE reads, TCRdb called clonotypes with MiXCR, one entry per CDR3 protein. Of approximately 680,000 distinct CDR3 sequences listed, roughly 32% are singletons. Study-level findings and limits: When set beside aged donors, long-lived donors presented more naive CD4+ cells and higher diversity. PBMCs left unsorted prevented a conclusive naive versus antigen-experienced comparison.

Those donating, healthy Caucasian individuals from Russia, were aged roughly 6 to 90. Researchers report isolating at least 6 million PBMCs per sample. This CDR3 region has 13 residues. The V end was cut by 6 bases, the J end by 5 bases, with 13 bases between. The V gene's germline CDR1 is MGHDK and CDR2 SYGVNS. The sample taken for sequencing was blood. The chain employs TRBV25-1 and TRBJ2-5; D uncertain. The origin of this receptor is an elderly woman in good health. The CDR3 DNA reads as TGTGCCAGCAGCCTTAGAGAAGGGGAGACCCAGTACTTC. As protein: CASSLREGETQYF.